The TCR beta chain described here comes from a study of T cells in Graves' hyperthyroidism and ophthalmopathy. V lost 3 bases and J lost 7, with 16 bases in between. The CDR3 extends over 14 amino acids. CDR1 and CDR2 (germline): MNHEY, SVGEGT. Template material for amplifying TCR beta CDR3 regions consisted of RNA transcripts. HTBI primers were used for first-round RT-PCR of the TCR CDR3. MiXCR, applied by TCRdb to the multiplex PCR reads, yields one record per CDR3 protein. Of about 700,000 distinct CDR3 sequences listed, 11% to 15% are singletons. From approximately 9.5 ml of fresh peripheral blood, PBMCs were isolated.

The V and J genes are TRBV6-2 or TRBV6-3 and TRBJ2-7; no clear D. The clonotype originates from a woman between 18 and 30 years old with Graves' hyperthyroidism. The sequenced material came from blood. The CDR3 region is CASSYKRASSEQYF. DNA of the CDR3: TGTGCCAGCAGTTATAAACGGGCCTCGTCTGAGCAGTACTTC.